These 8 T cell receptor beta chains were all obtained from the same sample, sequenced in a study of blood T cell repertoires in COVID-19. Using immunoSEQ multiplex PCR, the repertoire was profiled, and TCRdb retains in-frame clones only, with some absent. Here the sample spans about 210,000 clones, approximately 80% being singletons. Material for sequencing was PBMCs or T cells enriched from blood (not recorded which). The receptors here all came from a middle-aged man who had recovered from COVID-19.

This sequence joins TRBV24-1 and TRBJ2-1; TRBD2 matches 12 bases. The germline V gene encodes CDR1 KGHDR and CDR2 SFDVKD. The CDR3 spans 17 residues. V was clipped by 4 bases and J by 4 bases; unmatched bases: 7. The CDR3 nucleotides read TGTGCCACCAGTGAATCAAGGACTAGCGGGGTTTACAATGAGCAGTTCTTC. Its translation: CATSESRTSGVYNEQFF.

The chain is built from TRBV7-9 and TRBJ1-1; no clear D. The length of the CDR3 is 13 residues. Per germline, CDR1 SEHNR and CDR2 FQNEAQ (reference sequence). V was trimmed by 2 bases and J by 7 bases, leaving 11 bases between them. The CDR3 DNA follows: TGTGCCAGCAGCTTAAGGAGCAACGGTGAAGCTTTCTTT. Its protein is CASSLRSNGEAFF.

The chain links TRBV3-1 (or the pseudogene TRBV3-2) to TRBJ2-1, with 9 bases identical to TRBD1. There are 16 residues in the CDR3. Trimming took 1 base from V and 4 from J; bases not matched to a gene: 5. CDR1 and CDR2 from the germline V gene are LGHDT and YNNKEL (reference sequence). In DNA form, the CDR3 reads TGTGCCAGCAGCCAAGTCCGGGACAGGGCGTACAATGAGCAGTTCTTC. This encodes CASSQVRDRAYNEQFF.

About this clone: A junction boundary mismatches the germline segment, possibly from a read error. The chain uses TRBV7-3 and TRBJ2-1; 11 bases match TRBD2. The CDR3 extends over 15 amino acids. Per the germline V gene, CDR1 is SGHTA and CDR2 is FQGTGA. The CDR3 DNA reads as TGTGTCAGCAGCTTGGACAGACTAGCGGGACGGGAGCAGTTCTTC. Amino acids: CVSSLDRLAGREQFF.

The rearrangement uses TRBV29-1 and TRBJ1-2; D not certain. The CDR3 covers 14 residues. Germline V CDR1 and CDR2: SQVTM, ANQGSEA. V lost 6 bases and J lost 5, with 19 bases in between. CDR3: CSVPGEAGLYGYTF. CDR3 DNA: TGCAGCGTCCCCGGGGAGGCGGGCCTTTATGGCTACACCTTC.

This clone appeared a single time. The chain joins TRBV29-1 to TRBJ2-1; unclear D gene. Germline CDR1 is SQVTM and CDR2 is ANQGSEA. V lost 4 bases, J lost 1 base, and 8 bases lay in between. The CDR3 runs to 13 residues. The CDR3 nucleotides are TGCAGCGTTGTCCGCCAGTCCTACAATGAGCAGTTCTTC. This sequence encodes CSVVRQSYNEQFF.

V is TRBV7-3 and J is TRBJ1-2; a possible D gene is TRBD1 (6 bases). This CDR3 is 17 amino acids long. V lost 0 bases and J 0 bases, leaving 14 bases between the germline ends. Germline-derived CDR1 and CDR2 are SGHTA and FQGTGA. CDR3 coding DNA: TGTGCCAGCAGCTTAACTGGACAGCGTCCAACTAACTATGGCTACACCTTC. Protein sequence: CASSLTGQRPTNYGYTF. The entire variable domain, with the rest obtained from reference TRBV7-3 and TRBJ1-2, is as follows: GAGVSQTPSNKVTEKGKYVELRCDPISGHTALYWYRQSLGQGPEFLIYFQGTGAADDSGLPNDRFFAVRPEGSVSTLKIQRTERGDSAVYLCASSLTGQRPTNYGYTFGSGTRLTVV.

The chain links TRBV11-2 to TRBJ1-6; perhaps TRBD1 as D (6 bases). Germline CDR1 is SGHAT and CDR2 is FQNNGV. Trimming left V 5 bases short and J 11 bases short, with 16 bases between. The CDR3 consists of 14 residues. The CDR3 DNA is TGTGCCAGCAGCCCCGGGGGGGCCACAACACCCCTCCACTTT. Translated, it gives CASSPGGATTPLHF.